Below are 14 T cell receptor beta chains sequenced from a single sample in a study of control samples from healthy donors and cancer patients. TCRdb's copy holds only in-frame clones and misses some; the assay was immunoSEQ multiplex PCR. The sample yields approximately 49,000 clones, roughly 85% seen once. Specimen: PBMCs. The receptors originated from a woman aged 45-65 years with lung cancer.

The V call is TRBV9, the J call TRBJ2-7, with unresolved D. The CDR3 loop spans 14 amino acids. Per germline, CDR1 SGDLS and CDR2 YYNGEE. Deletions cut 0 bases from V and 2 bases from J, with 9 bases between. The CDR3 nucleotides read TGTGCCAGCAGCGTAGGAGACACTCCCTACGAGCAGTACTTC. It codes for CASSVGDTPYEQYF.

In this sample, this clone turned up once. The chain carries TRBV28 and TRBJ1-3; 8 nucleotides agree with TRBD1. The CDR3 is 15 residues long. CDR1 is MDHEN and CDR2 is SYDVKM in the germline V gene. The V segment lost 5 bases and the J segment 4 bases; nucleotides outside the gene matches: 7. The DNA of the CDR3 is TGTGCCAGCAGTGACCAGGGGGCGACGGGAAACACCATATATTTT. It yields the protein CASSDQGATGNTIYF.

V and J are TRBV5-1 and TRBJ2-2; possibly TRBD1 for D (6 bases). The CDR3 totals 14 residues. Deletions cut 4 bases from V and 2 bases from J, with 9 bases between. The V gene's germline CDR1 is SGHRS and CDR2 YFSETQ. The CDR3 region is CASSIQGNTGELFF. In DNA, the CDR3 is TGCGCCAGCAGCATACAGGGAAACACCGGGGAGCTGTTTTTT.

The chain uses TRBV11-2 and TRBJ2-2, with 10 bases matching TRBD1. Germline CDR1 and CDR2: SGHAT and FQNNGV. The CDR3 spans 18 residues. V gave up 5 bases and J gave up 5 bases; unmatched junction bases: 14. CDR3 nucleotide sequence: TGTGCCAGCAGCGACCGGCGCCGGGACAGGGGAAGAACCGGGGAGCTGTTTTTT. The encoded protein is CASSDRRRDRGRTGELFF.

This clone was recorded once. This chain connects TRBV7-8 to TRBJ1-1; 8 nucleotides agree with TRBD1. The junction had 4 bases not matched to a gene; V was cut back by 3 bases and J by 7 bases. The V gene's germline CDR1 is SGHVS and CDR2 FQNEAQ. This CDR3 is built from 13 residues. In DNA, the CDR3 is TGTGCCAGCAGCTTCTACAGGGGGGATGAAGCTTTCTTT. It encodes CASSFYRGDEAFF.

Remarks on this clone: One end of the junction does not line up with germline, which may come from a read error. The chain joins TRBV11-3 to TRBJ2-2; D is possibly TRBD1 (6 bases). CDR1 and CDR2 (germline): SGHNT, YENEEA. CDR3 length: 16 residues. The CDR3 DNA follows: TGTGCCAGCACCTTAGCCGGGACAATGAACACCGGGGAGCTGTTTTTT. This encodes CASTLAGTMNTGELFF.

The table lists this clone with a few counts. The chain's CDR3 is CASSSQGARSPLHF. In DNA, the CDR3 is TGTGCCAGTAGTTCACAGGGGGCGCGTTCACCCCTCCACTTT. The rearrangement joins TRBV19 to TRBJ1-6, with 9 positions matching TRBD1. After removal of 5 bases from V and 9 bases from J, the junction contained 5 bases not matched to a gene. The length of the CDR3 is 14 residues. Per germline, CDR1 LNHDA and CDR2 SQIVND (reference sequence).

The rearrangement joins TRBV18 to TRBJ1-4; D is uncertain. CDR1 is KGHSH and CDR2 is LQKENI in the germline V gene. With 6 bases removed from V and 3 bases from J, the gap between germline ends came to 14 bases. This CDR3 is 15 amino acids long. Here the CDR3 DNA reads TGTGCCAGCTCTCCGACCGGTAATCCTAATGAAAAACTGTTTTTT. Amino acid sequence: CASSPTGNPNEKLFF.

This clone was picked up one time. The chain has TRBV7-8 and TRBJ1-1; D not certain. Trimming stripped 1 base from V and 1 base from J, with 7 bases between. The CDR3 consists of 14 residues. CDR1 is SGHVS, CDR2 FQNEAQ, per germline. The chain's CDR3 is CASSLEWQNTEAFF. The DNA of the CDR3 is TGTGCCAGCAGCTTAGAATGGCAGAACACTGAAGCTTTCTTT.

The rearrangement joins TRBV7-4 to TRBJ1-3; possibly TRBD1 for D (6 bases). Germline V gene sequence: CDR1 SGHVT, CDR2 SQSDAQ. V lost 5 bases, J lost 4 bases, and 15 bases lay in between. The CDR3 has 15 residues. The CDR3 loop is CASSHGTISGNTIYF. Written as DNA, the CDR3 is TGTGCCAGCAGCCACGGGACAATTTCAGGAAACACCATATATTTT.

The chain has TRBV3-1 (or the pseudogene TRBV3-2) and TRBJ2-3; perhaps TRBD2 as D (5 bases). The CDR3 is 17 residues long. V lost 2 bases to trimming and J lost 0 bases, with 15 bases between them. The germline CDR1 and CDR2 sequences are LGHDT and YNNKEL (reference sequence). The DNA of the CDR3 is TGTGCCAGCAGCCAATTAAGGCTAGCCCTAAGCACAGATACGCAGTATTTT. Its translation: CASSQLRLALSTDTQYF.

This chain joins TRBV27 and TRBJ2-3, with D tentatively TRBD1 or TRBD2 (5 bases each). The germline V and J ends were trimmed by 2 bases and 2 bases, with 8 bases remaining between them. Germline V gene lookup returns CDR1 MNHEY and CDR2 SMNVEV (reference sequence). The CDR3 is 14 amino acids. CDR3 nucleotide sequence: TGTGCCAGCAGTTTAGAGGGGACCACAGATACGCAGTATTTT. Amino acid sequence: CASSLEGTTDTQYF.

This clone was recorded once. The chain carries TRBV7-8 and TRBJ2-5; no clear D. The CDR3 loop spans 13 amino acids. Deletions cut 7 bases from V and 4 bases from J, with 13 bases between. The germline gives CDR1 SGHVS, CDR2 FQNEAQ. CDR3 protein: CASKLPPRETQYF. As DNA, the CDR3 is TGTGCCAGCAAATTGCCCCCCCGAGAGACCCAGTACTTC.

The rearrangement joins TRBV7-2 to TRBJ2-1, with TRBD2 identical over 11 bases. The CDR3 runs 16 residues. Trimming at V came to 6 bases and at J to 2 bases, leaving 6 bases not matched to a gene. CDR1 and CDR2 from the germline V gene are SGHTA and FQGNSA. The CDR3, as DNA: TGTGCCAGCAGTACGGGACTAGCGGTTACCTACAATGAGCAGTTCTTC. It is translated as CASSTGLAVTYNEQFF.